Listed below are T cell receptor beta chains from one sample, sequenced in a study of T cell changes during pregnancy in multiple sclerosis. The protocol was immunoSEQ multiplex PCR, while the TCRdb copy is restricted to in-frame clones and leaves out a portion. The table lists some 42,000 clones, around 90% of them singletons. The source was CD4+ T cells from peripheral blood mononuclear cells, collected after pregnancy. The receptors derive from a female donor with multiple sclerosis, enrolled in a pregnancy study. Both conserved end residues are part of each CDR3. D genes are given only for firm matches. The size of a clone is reported for some rows only, either as once, few or many, or as a class for expanded clones.

abundance	d_gene	v_gene	j_gene	CDR3aa	CDR3nt
.	.	TRBV5-1	TRBJ2-2	CASSLEAVRDTGELFF	TGCGCCAGCAGCTTAGAAGCGGTTCGGGACACCGGGGAGCTGTTTTTT
.	.	TRBV4-3	TRBJ1-2	CASSQDWGTLGSYTF	TGCGCCAGCAGCCAAGATTGGGGGACATTAGGTAGCTACACCTTC
.	.	TRBV11-2	TRBJ1-1	CASSLQGGTEAFF	TGTGCCAGCAGCTTACAGGGAGGCACTGAAGCTTTCTTT
.	.	TRBV15	TRBJ1-1	CATSRDLWSGIRRTEAFF	TGTGCCACCAGCAGAGATTTGTGGTCAGGGATAAGACGCACTGAAGCTTTCTTT
.	.	TRBV5-8	TRBJ2-2	CASSPWAGGPISGELFF	TGTGCCAGCAGCCCCTGGGCCGGGGGGCCAATTTCCGGGGAGCTGTTTTTT
.	.	TRBV28	TRBJ1-3	CASSLRRNTIYF	TGTGCCTCCAGTTTGAGGAGAAACACCATATATTTT
.	TRBD1	TRBV7-9	TRBJ1-2	CASSLLTTGGSNVGTF	TGTGCCAGCAGCTTGCTCACGACAGGGGGTTCTAATGTCGGGACCTTC
.	TRBD1	TRBV18	TRBJ1-3	CASSPTSGQGSGNTIYF	TGTGCCAGCTCACCAACGTCGGGACAGGGGTCTGGAAACACCATATATTTT
few	TRBD1	TRBV27	TRBJ1-6	CASKDRGIYNSPLHF	TGTGCCAGCAAAGACAGGGGGATATATAATTCACCCCTCCACTTT
.	.	TRBV19	TRBJ1-3	CASQRTLPDRSGNTIYF	TGTGCCAGCCAGAGGACACTGCCTGACCGCTCTGGAAACACCATATATTTT
.	.	TRBV25-1	TRBJ2-3	CASSEWGASTDTQYF	TGTGCCAGCAGTGAATGGGGAGCTAGCACAGATACGCAGTATTTT
once	TRBD1	TRBV5-1	TRBJ2-2	CASSSQPGQGSNTGELFF	TGCGCCAGCAGCTCCCAGCCGGGACAGGGCTCGAACACCGGGGAGCTGTTTTTT
once	TRBD1	TRBV4-2	TRBJ1-2	CASSQAAGQGAYGYTF	TGTGCCAGCAGCCAGGCGGCGGGACAGGGGGCCTATGGCTACACCTTC
once	TRBD1	TRBV5-1	TRBJ1-4	CASSPTIQGAANEKLFF	TGCGCCAGCAGCCCGACTATACAGGGGGCGGCTAATGAAAAACTGTTTTTT
.	.	TRBV6-5	TRBJ1-2	CASSYSHRDGGYTF	TGTGCCAGCAGTTACTCCCACAGGGACGGCGGCTACACCTTC
.	.	TRBV5-1	TRBJ2-1	CASSLGAGSYNEQFF	TGCGCCAGCAGCTTGGGCGCGGGGTCCTACAATGAGCAGTTCTTC
.	.	TRBV2	TRBJ1-1	CASDEGGNTEAFF	TGTGCCAGCGATGAGGGAGGGAACACTGAAGCTTTCTTT
.	.	TRBV30	TRBJ1-4	CAWSHGTTTNEKLFF	TGTGCCTGGAGTCATGGGACAACTACTAATGAAAAACTGTTTTTT
.	TRBD1	TRBV15	TRBJ1-5	CATSPGQGFQPQHF	TGTGCCACCTCCCCGGGACAGGGGTTTCAGCCCCAGCATTTT
.	.	TRBV7-3	TRBJ2-1	CASSPHEAPPAYNEQFF	TGTGCCAGCAGCCCCCACGAGGCTCCTCCGGCCTACAATGAGCAGTTCTTC
.	.	TRBV9	TRBJ1-3	CASSDRRRGNTIYF	TGTGCCAGCAGCGACAGGCGTCGCGGAAACACCATATATTTT
.	.	TRBV7-2	TRBJ2-7	CASSPTRSHEQYF	TGTGCCAGCAGCCCAACTCGGAGCCACGAGCAGTACTTC
.	.	TRBV7-2	TRBJ1-1	CASYRSGNTEAFF	TGTGCCAGCTACCGATCGGGGAACACTGAAGCTTTCTTT
.	.	TRBV7-2	TRBJ2-7	CASKLGGERYEQYF	TGTGCCAGCAAGCTAGGGGGGGAACGGTACGAGCAGTACTTC
.	TRBD2	TRBV11-2	TRBJ2-7	CASSWTSGVYEQYF	TGTGCCAGCAGCTGGACTAGCGGGGTCTACGAGCAGTACTTC
.	.	TRBV19	TRBJ1-1	CASSIEGKGGVDTEAFF	TGTGCCAGTAGTATAGAGGGCAAAGGGGGTGTGGACACTGAAGCTTTCTTT
once	TRBD2	TRBV4-1	TRBJ2-3	CASSQRPPAGGSGTHGDTQYF	TGCGCCAGCAGCCAACGACCCCCGGCGGGGGGAAGTGGGACCCACGGGGATACGCAGTATTTT
.	TRBD1	TRBV20-1	TRBJ1-2	CSAGGQKGGTF	TGCAGTGCCGGGGGACAGAAAGGAGGCACCTTC
once	TRBD1	TRBV27	TRBJ2-7	CARPQGVVHEQYF	TGTGCCAGACCCCAGGGGGTTGTGCACGAGCAGTACTTC
.	TRBD2	TRBV4-3	TRBJ2-2	CASSQGGGRLAGAWVGELFF	TGCGCCAGCAGCCAAGGAGGAGGGCGACTAGCGGGGGCATGGGTCGGGGAGCTGTTTTTT
.	.	TRBV4-1	TRBJ2-3	CASSQESRQGGNTQYF	TGCGCCAGCAGCCAAGAATCCCGGCAGGGGGGAAATACGCAGTATTTT
.	.	TRBV10-3	TRBJ1-3	CAISERENTIYF	TGTGCCATCAGTGAGCGGGAAAACACCATATATTTT
once	.	TRBV5-4	TRBJ2-3	CASSLGASDTDTQYF	TGTGCCAGCAGCTTGGGGGCCTCAGACACTGATACGCAGTATTTT
.	TRBD1	TRBV5-1	TRBJ2-1	CASSLEGQGYNEQFF	TGCGCCAGCAGCTTGGAAGGACAGGGGTACAATGAGCAGTTCTTC
.	TRBD2	TRBV5-5	TRBJ2-3	CASMRASGHTDTQYF	TGTGCCAGCATGAGGGCTAGCGGGCACACAGATACGCAGTATTTT
.	TRBD1	TRBV7-2	TRBJ1-2	CASSLKTTGGGANYGYTF	TGTGCCAGCAGCTTAAAAACGACAGGGGGCGGGGCTAACTATGGCTACACCTTC
once	.	TRBV2	TRBJ2-2	CATQAGAGGELFF	TGTGCCACCCAGGCGGGGGCTGGCGGGGAGCTGTTTTTT
.	.	TRBV15	TRBJ1-1	CATSRDPGGPDTEAFF	TGTGCCACCAGCAGAGATCCGGGGGGGCCTGACACTGAAGCTTTCTTT
.	TRBD1	TRBV19	TRBJ1-2	CASSWTGYGYTF	TGTGCCAGTAGTTGGACAGGCTATGGCTACACCTTC
.	TRBD1	TRBV6-4	TRBJ1-3	CASSEKKDRGRCSGNTIYF	TGTGCCAGCAGTGAAAAGAAGGACAGGGGCCGTTGCTCTGGAAACACCATATATTTT
.	.	TRBV18	TRBJ1-3	CASSPNGSGNTIYF	TGTGCCAGCTCACCAAACGGCTCTGGAAACACCATATATTTT
once	TRBD2	TRBV15	TRBJ2-2	CATSRDRASGATGELFF	TGTGCCACCAGCAGAGATCGTGCCAGCGGGGCCACCGGGGAGCTGTTTTTT
.	.	TRBV21-1	TRBJ2-7	CASSKKTGSISYEQYF	TGTGCCAGCAGCAAGAAGACAGGTAGCATCTCCTACGAGCAGTACTTC
.	.	TRBV11-2	TRBJ1-1	CASSPVSRNTEAFF	TGTGCCAGCAGCCCAGTGTCTAGGAACACTGAAGCTTTCTTT
.	TRBD1	TRBV5-4	TRBJ1-2	CASSSSGTGTYGYTF	TGTGCCAGCAGCTCGTCCGGGACAGGGACTTATGGCTACACCTTC
.	.	TRBV14	TRBJ1-1	CASSQWRPGRGMNTEAFF	TGTGCCAGCAGCCAATGGCGGCCAGGGAGGGGCATGAACACTGAAGCTTTCTTT
.	TRBD1	TRBV5-1	TRBJ1-4	CASSSQGQGRGRTAELFF	TGCGCCAGCAGCTCGCAAGGACAGGGACGAGGTAGGACGGCAGAACTGTTTTTT
.	.	TRBV5-4	TRBJ1-2	CASSPKGDYGYTF	TGTGCCAGCAGCCCAAAGGGGGACTATGGCTACACCTTC